The entry below gives a single TCR beta chain sequence along with its context. Antigen: not known. The PCR ran on 60 Vbeta and 13 Jbeta primers. Sequencing used immunoSEQ multiplex PCR; TCRdb keeps in-frame clones, though not all of them. This repertoire shows under 150,000 clones, approximately 80% found once; its top ten account for roughly 5.6%. The record originates from a study of cytomegalovirus exposure and HLA in healthy donors. Study observations and caveats: In terms of immune exposure information, only CMV serostatus was available.

The germline V and J ends were trimmed by 3 bases and 0 bases, with 10 bases remaining between them. Looked up from germline, CDR1 is SGHRS and CDR2 is YFSETQ. The CDR3 runs 16 residues. J is TRBJ2-6 and V is TRBV5-1; no reliable D call. The sample consisted of PBMCs. The receptor was derived from a woman aged 40 to 55 in good health and CMV-seropositive. The CDR3 loop is CASSSSLSSGANVLTF. Here the CDR3 DNA reads TGCGCCAGCAGCTCTTCACTAAGCTCTGGGGCCAACGTCCTGACTTTC.